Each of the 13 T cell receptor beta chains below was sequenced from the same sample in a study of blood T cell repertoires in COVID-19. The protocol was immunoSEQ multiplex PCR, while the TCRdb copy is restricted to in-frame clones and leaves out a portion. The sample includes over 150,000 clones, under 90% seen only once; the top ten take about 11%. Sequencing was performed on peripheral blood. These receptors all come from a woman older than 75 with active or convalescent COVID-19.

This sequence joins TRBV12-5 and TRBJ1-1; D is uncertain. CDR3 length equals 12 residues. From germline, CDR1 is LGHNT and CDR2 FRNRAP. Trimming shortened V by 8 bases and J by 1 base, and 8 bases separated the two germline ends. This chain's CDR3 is CASTRWNTEAFF. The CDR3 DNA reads TGTGCTAGTACCAGGTGGAACACTGAAGCTTTCTTT. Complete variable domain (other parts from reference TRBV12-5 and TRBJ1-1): DARVTQTPRHKVTEMGQEVTMRCQPILGHNTVFWYRQTMMQGLELLAYFRNRAPLDDSGMPKDRFSAEMPDATLATLKIQPSEPRDSAVYFCASTRWNTEAFFGQGTRLTVV.

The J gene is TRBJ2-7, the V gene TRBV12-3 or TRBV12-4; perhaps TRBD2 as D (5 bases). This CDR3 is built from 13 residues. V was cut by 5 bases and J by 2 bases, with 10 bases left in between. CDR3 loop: CASSPGYTYEQYF. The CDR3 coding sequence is TGTGCCAGCAGTCCGGGATACACCTACGAGCAGTACTTC.

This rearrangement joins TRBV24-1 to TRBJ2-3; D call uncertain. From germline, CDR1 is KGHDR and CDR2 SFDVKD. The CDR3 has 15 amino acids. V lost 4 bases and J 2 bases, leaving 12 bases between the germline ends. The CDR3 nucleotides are TGTGCCACCAGTGACTCGTTCCGGTACACAGATACGCAGTATTTT. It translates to CATSDSFRYTDTQYF.

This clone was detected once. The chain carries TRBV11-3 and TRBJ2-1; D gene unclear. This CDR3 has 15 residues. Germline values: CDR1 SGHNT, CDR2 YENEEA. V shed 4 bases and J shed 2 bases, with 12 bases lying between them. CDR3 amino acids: CASSSPSGPYNEQFF. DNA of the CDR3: TGTGCCAGCAGCTCCCCCTCGGGTCCCTACAATGAGCAGTTCTTC. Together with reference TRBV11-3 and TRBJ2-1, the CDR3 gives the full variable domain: EAGVVQSPRYKIIEKKQPVAFWCNPISGHNTLYWYLQNLGQGPELLIRYENEEAVDDSQLPKDRFSAERLKGVDSTLKIQPAELGDSAVYLCASSSPSGPYNEQFFGPGTRLTVL.

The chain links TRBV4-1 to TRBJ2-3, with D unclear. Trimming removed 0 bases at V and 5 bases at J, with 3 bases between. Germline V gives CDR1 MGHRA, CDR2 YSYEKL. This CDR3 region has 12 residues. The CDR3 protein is CASSQERDTQYF. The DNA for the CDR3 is TGCGCCAGCAGCCAAGAGCGAGATACGCAGTATTTT.

The CDR3 protein is CASSSIAGADTQYF. The CDR3 DNA follows: TGTGCCAGCAGCTCGATAGCGGGAGCAGATACGCAGTATTTT. V is TRBV7-8 and J is TRBJ2-3; 9 bases map to TRBD2. Germline CDR1 and CDR2: SGHVS and FQNEAQ. J was trimmed by 4 bases and V by 4 bases; bases with no gene match: 3. The CDR3 length is 14 residues.

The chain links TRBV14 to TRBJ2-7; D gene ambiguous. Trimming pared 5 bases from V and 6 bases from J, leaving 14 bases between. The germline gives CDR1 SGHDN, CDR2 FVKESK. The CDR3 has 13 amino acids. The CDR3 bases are TGTGCCAGCAGCGCCAGCCTAGGTGGCGAGCAGTACTTC. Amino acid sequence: CASSASLGGEQYF.

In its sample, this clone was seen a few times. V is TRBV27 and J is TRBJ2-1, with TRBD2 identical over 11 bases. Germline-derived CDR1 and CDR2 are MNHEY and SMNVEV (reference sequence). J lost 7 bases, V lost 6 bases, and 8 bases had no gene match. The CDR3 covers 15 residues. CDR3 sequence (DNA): TGTGCCAGCAGCTCACTAGCGGGAGTCATAAATGAGCAGTTCTTC. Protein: CASSSLAGVINEQFF.

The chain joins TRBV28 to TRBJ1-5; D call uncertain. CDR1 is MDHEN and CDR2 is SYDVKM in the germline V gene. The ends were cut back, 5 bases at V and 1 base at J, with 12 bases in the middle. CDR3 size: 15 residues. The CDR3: CASSPLVGSNQPQHF. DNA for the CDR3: TGTGCCAGCAGTCCCCTAGTCGGGAGCAATCAGCCCCAGCATTTT.

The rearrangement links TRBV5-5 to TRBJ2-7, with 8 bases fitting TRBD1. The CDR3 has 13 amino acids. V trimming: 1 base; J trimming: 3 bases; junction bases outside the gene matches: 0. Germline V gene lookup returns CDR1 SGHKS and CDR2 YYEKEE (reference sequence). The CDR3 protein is CASSLTGGYEQYF. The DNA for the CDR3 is TGTGCCAGCAGCTTGACAGGGGGCTACGAGCAGTACTTC.

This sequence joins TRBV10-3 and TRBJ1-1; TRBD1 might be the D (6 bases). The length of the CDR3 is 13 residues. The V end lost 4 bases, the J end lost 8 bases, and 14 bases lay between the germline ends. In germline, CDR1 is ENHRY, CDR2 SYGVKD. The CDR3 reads CAISASVDREAFF. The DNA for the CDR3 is TGTGCCATCAGTGCCTCAGTCGACAGGGAAGCTTTCTTT.

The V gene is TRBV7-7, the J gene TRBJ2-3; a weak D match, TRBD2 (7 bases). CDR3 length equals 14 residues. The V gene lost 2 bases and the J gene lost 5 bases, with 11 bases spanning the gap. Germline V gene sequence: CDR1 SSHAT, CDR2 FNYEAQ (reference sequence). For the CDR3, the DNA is TGTGCCAGCAGCTTAACAGGGAGGGGAGATACGCAGTATTTT. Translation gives CASSLTGRGDTQYF.

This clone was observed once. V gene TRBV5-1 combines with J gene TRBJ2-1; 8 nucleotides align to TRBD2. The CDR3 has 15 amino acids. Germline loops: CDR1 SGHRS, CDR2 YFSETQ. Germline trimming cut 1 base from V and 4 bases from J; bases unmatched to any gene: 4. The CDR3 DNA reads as TGCGCCAGCAGCTTGATTAGCGGGATGTACAATGAGCAGTTCTTC. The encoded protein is CASSLISGMYNEQFF.